This T cell receptor (beta chain) was found in a study of blood T cell repertoires in COVID-19. Only in-frame clones appear in the TCRdb table, and some are missing; sequencing was by immunoSEQ multiplex PCR. Of 110,000 or so clones listed, around 90% are singletons. V gave up 5 bases and J gave up 1 base; unmatched junction bases: 12. The CDR3 runs to 17 residues. Germline V gene data show CDR1 as SNHLY and CDR2 as FYNNEI. Sequencing input: peripheral blood. The chain joins TRBV2 to TRBJ1-1; 8 bases align to TRBD1. The clonotype comes from a woman in her forties or fifties with acute or convalescent COVID-19. The CDR3 region is CASSFQSDRVRNTEAFF. The CDR3 DNA follows: TGTGCCAGCAGTTTCCAATCGGACAGGGTACGGAACACTGAAGCTTTCTTT.